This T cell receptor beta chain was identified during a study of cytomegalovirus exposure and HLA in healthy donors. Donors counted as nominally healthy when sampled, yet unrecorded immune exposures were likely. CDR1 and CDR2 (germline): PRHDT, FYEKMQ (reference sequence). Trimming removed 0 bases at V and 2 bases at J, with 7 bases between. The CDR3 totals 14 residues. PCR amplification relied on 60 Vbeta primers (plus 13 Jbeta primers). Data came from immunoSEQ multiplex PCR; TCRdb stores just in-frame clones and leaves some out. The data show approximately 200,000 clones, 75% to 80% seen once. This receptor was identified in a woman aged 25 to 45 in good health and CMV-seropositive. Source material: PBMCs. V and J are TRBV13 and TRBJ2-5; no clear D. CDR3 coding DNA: TGTGCCAGCAGCTTAGGAAGAGCTCAAGAGACCCAGTACTTC. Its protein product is CASSLGRAQETQYF.